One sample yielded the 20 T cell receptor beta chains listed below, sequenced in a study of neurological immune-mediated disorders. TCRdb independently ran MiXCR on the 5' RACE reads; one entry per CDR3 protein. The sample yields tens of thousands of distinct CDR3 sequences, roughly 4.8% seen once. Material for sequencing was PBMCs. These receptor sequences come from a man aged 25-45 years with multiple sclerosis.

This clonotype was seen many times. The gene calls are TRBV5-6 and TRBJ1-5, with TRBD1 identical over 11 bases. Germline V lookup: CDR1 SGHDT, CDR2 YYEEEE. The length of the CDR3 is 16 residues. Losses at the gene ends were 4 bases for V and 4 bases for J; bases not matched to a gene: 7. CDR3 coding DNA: TGTGCCAGCAGCCTACTCGGGACAGGGGGGAATCAGCCCCAGCATTTT. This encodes CASSLLGTGGNQPQHF. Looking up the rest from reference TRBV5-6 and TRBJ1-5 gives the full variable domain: DAGVTQSPTHLIKTRGQQVTLRCSPKSGHDTVSWYQQALGQGPQFIFQYYEEEERQRGNFPDRFSGHQFPNYSSELNVNALLLGDSALYLCASSLLGTGGNQPQHFGDGTRLSIL.

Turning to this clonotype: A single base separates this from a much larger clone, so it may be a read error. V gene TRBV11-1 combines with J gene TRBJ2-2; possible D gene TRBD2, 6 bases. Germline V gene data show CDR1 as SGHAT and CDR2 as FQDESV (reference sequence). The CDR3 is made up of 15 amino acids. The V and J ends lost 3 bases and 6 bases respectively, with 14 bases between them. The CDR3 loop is CASSFNPGLSGELFF. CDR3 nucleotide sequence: TGTGCCAGCAGCTTCAATCCGGGACTCTCCGGGGAGCTGTTTTTT.

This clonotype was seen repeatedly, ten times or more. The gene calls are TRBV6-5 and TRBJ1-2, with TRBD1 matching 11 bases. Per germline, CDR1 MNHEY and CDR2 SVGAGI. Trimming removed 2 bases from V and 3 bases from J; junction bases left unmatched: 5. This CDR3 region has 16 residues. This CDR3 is CASSYLRTGGHYGYTF. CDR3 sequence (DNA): TGTGCCAGCAGTTACCTCCGGACAGGGGGCCACTATGGCTACACCTTC.

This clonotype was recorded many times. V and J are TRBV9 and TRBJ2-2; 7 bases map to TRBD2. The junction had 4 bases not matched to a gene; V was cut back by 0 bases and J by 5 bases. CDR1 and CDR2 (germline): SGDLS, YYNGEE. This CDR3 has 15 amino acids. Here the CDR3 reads CASSVGGGWTGELFF. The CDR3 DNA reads TGTGCCAGCAGCGTAGGCGGGGGATGGACCGGGGAGCTGTTTTTT.

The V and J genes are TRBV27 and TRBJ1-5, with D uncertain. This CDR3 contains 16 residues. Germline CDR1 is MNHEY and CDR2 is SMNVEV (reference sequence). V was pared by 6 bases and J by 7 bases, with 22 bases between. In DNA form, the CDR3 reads TGTGCCAGCAGACTTCTGGCCGTAGATCGCGGACAGCCCCAGCATTTT. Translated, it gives CASRLLAVDRGQPQHF.

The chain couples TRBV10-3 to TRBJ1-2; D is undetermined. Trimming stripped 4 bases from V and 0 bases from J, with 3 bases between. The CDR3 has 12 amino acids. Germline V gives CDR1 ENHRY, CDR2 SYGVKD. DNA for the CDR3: TGTGCCATCAGTGGACCTAACTATGGCTACACCTTC. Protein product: CAISGPNYGYTF.

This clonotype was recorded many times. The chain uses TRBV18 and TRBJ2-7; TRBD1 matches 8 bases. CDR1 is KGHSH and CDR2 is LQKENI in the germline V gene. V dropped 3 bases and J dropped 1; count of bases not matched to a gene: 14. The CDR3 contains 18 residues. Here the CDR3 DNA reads TGTGCCAGCTCACCGGCATATCCCGGGACAGGTGATTCCTACGAGCAGTACTTC. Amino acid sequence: CASSPAYPGTGDSYEQYF.

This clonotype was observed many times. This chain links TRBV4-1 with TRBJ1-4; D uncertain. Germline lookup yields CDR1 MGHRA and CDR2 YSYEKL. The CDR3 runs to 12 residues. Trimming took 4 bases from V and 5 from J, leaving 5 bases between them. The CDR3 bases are TGCGCCAGCAGCCCCCTGAATGAAAAACTGTTTTTT. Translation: CASSPLNEKLFF.

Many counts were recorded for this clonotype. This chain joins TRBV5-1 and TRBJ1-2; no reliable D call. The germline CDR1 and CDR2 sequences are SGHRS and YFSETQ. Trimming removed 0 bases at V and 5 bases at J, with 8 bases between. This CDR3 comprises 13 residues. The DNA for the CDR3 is TGCGCCAGCAGCTTGGGGCGGTTTTATGGCTACACCTTC. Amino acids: CASSLGRFYGYTF.

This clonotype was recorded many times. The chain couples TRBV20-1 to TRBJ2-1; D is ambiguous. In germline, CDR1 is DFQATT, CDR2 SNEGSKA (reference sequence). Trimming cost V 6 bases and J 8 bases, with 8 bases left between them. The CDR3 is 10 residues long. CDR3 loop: CSASTDEQFF. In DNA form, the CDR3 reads TGCAGTGCGAGTACAGATGAGCAGTTCTTC.

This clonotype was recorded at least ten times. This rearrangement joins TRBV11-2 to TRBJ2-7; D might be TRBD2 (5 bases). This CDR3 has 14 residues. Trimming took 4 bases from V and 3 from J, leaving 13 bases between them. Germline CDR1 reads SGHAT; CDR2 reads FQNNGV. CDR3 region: CASSSGPGNYEQYF. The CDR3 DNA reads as TGTGCCAGCAGCTCCGGGCCGGGAAACTACGAGCAGTACTTC.

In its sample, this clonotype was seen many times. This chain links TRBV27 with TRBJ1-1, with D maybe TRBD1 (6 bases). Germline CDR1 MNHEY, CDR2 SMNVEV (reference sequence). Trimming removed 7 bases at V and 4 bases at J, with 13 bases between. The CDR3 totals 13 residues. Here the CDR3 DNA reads TGTGCCAGCACCACAGGGTTGGGCACTGAAGCTTTCTTT. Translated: CASTTGLGTEAFF.

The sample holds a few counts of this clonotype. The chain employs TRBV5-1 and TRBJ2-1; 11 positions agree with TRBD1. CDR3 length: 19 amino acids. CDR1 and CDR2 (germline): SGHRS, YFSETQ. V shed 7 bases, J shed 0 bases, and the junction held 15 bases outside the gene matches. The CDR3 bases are TGCGCCAGCGGTACCGGGACAGGGGGTCTTACTAGCTCCTACAATGAGCAGTTCTTC. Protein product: CASGTGTGGLTSSYNEQFF.

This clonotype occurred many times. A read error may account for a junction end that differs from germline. The chain's CDR3 is CASRLGQGAYNEQFF. DNA of the CDR3: TGCGCCAGCAGATTGGGGCAGGGTGCCTACAATGAGCAGTTCTTC. The chain carries TRBV5-1 and TRBJ2-1; D might be TRBD1 (5 bases). CDR1 and CDR2 from the germline V gene are SGHRS and YFSETQ. The CDR3 extends over 15 amino acids.

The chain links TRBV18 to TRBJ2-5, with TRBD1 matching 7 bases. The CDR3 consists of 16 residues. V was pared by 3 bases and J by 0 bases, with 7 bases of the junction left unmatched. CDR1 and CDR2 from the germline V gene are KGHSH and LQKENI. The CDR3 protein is CASSPDRVGNQETQYF. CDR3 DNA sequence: TGTGCCAGCTCACCCGACAGGGTAGGAAACCAAGAGACCCAGTACTTC. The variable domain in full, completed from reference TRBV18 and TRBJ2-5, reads NAGVMQNPRHLVRRRGQEARLRCSPMKGHSHVYWYRQLPEEGLKFMVYLQKENIIDESGMPKERFSAEFPKEGPSILRIQQVVRGDSAAYFCASSPDRVGNQETQYFGPGTRLLVL.

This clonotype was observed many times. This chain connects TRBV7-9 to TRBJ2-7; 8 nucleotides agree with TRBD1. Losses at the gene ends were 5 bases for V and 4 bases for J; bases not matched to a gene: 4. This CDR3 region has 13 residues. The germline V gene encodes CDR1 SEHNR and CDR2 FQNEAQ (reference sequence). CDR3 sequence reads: CASSPRDRYEQYV. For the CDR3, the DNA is TGTGCCAGCAGCCCCCGGGACAGGTACGAGCAGTACGTC.

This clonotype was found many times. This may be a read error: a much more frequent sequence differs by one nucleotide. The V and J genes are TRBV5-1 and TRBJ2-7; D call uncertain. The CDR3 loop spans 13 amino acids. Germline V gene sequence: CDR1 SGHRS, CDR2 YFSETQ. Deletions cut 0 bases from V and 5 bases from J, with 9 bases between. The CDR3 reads CASSLENRNEQYF. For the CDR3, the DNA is TGCGCCAGCAGCTTGGAAAATAGGAACGAGCAGTACTTC.

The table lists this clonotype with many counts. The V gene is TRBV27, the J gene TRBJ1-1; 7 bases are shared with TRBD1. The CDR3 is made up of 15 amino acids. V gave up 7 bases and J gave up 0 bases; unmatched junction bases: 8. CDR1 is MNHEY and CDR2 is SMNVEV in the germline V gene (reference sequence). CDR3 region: CASKWTGAVNTEAFF. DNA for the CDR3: TGTGCCAGCAAATGGACAGGAGCCGTGAACACTGAAGCTTTCTTT.

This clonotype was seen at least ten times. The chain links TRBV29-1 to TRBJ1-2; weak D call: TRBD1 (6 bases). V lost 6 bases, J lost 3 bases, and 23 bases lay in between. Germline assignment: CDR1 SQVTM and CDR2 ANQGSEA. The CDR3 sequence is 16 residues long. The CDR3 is CSVDRHRDSSDYGYTF. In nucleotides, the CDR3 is TGCAGCGTCGACCGTCACAGGGACTCTTCTGACTATGGCTACACCTTC.

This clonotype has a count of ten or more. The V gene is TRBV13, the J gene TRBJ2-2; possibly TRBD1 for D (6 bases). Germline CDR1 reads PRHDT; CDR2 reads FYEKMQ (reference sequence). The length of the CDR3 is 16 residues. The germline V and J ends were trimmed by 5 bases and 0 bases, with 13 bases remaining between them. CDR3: CASSPEGHPNTGELFF. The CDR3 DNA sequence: TGTGCCAGCAGCCCTGAGGGACACCCGAACACCGGGGAGCTGTTTTTT.